This TCR beta chain was found in a study of T cell responses to AZD1222 COVID-19 vaccine. Study-wide findings and caveats: In all cases, repertoires were sampled only after the peak T cell response. Increases in Spike-specific TCR breadth and depth were seen after two AZD1222 doses.

Profiled with immunoSEQ multiplex PCR; TCRdb holds only in-frame clones, not every one. Here the sample spans roughly 140,000 clones, about 93% being singletons. The J segment lost 3 bases and the V segment lost 6 bases, leaving 8 bases of the junction unmatched. Germline V gene lookup returns CDR1 SNHLY and CDR2 FYNNEI. The CDR3 has 16 residues. Details on this clone: Its cognate antigen is unknown.

The chain links TRBV2 to TRBJ2-7; 13 nucleotides line up with TRBD2. The origin of this receptor is an adult in good health. This specimen consisted of peripheral blood, obtained on day 0 of AZD1222 vaccination. The CDR3 region is CASRQIGTSGIYEQYF. The CDR3 DNA is TGTGCCAGCAGACAGATAGGGACTAGCGGGATCTACGAGCAGTACTTC.